This T cell receptor (beta chain) was documented in a study of breast tumors, draining lymph nodes, adjacent tissues. Whole-study results and caveats: That most tumor T cells come from lymph nodes remained unproven. Tumors had less TCR diversity than lymph nodes, more than nontumor tissue. Findings are consistent with lymph node origin and intratumoral expansion of most tumor T cells. Tumor and nontumor repertoires were significantly more similar in luminal-like than in basal-like breast cancer.

TCRdb passed the multiplex PCR reads through MiXCR, listing each CDR3 protein once. The table lists some 170,000 distinct CDR3 sequences, 30% to 40% of them singletons, with less than 4% in the top ten. There are many counts of this clonotype. Its specificity is not known. CDR3 length: 15 amino acids. With 7 bases removed from V and 5 bases from J, the gap between germline ends came to 17 bases. In germline, CDR1 is MNHEY, CDR2 SMNVEV (reference sequence). Samples came from axillary lymph nodes draining the breast cancer. Material: axillary lymph node tissue. The chain links TRBV27 to TRBJ2-2, with D possibly being TRBD2 (6 bases). The sequence was obtained from a female donor with breast cancer. Some clones in this sample may be carry-over from other donors' samples. CDR3 nucleotides: TGTGCCAGCATGCGCGGGGACCCCTATACCGGGGAGCTGTTTTTT. This encodes CASMRGDPYTGELFF.